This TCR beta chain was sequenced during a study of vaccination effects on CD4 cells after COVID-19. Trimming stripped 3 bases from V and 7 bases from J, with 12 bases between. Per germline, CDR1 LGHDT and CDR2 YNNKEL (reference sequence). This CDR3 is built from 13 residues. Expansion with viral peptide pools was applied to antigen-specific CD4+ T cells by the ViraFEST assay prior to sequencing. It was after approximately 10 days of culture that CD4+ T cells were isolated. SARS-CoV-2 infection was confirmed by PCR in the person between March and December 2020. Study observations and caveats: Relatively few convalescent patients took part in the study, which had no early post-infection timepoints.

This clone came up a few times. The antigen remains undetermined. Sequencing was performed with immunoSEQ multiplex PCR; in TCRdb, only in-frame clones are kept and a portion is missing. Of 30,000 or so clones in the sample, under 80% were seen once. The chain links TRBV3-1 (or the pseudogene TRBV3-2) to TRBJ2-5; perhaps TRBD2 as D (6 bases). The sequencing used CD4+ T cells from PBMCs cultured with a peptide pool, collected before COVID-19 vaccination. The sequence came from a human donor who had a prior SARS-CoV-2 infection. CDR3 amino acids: CASSQEGLLTQYF. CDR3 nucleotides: TGTGCCAGCAGCCAGGAGGGGCTCTTGACCCAGTACTTC.